This T cell receptor (beta chain) was retrieved from a study of OX40 agonist ivuxolimab in advanced cancers. No patient had autoimmune disease or received systemic immunosuppression. Using immunoSEQ multiplex PCR, the repertoire was profiled, and TCRdb retains in-frame clones only, with some absent. The sample contains roughly 73,000 clones, around 80% of which appear only once. The CDR3 is 14 amino acids. Germline assignment: CDR1 MNHNS and CDR2 SASEGT. V was clipped by 5 bases and J by 5 bases; unmatched bases: 7. Sequenced here: CD4+ or CD8+ T cells sorted from blood, sampled in a trial of the OX40 agonist ivuxolimab. The receptor comes from an adult with an advanced solid tumor such as melanoma, head and neck, liver or kidney cancer. This chain joins TRBV6-1 and TRBJ1-1, with 8 positions matching TRBD1. Here the CDR3 reads CASSRGTGETEAFF. The CDR3 DNA follows: TGTGCCAGCAGTCGGGGGACAGGTGAGACTGAAGCTTTCTTT.